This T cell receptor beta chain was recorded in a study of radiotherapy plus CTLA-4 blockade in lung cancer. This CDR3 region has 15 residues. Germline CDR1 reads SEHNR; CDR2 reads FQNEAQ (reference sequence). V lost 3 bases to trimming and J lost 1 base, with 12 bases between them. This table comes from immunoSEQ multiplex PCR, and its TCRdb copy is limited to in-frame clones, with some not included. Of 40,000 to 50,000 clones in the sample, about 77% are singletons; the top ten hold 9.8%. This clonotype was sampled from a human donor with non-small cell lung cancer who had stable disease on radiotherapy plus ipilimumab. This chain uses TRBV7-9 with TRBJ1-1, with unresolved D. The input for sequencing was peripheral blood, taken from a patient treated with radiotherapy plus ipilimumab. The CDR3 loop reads CASSFLEGANTEAFF. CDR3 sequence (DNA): TGTGCCAGCAGCTTCTTGGAGGGAGCGAACACTGAAGCTTTCTTT.